The T cell receptor (beta chain) described here comes from a study of blood T cell repertoires in COVID-19. This CDR3 is built from 12 residues. Germline trimming cut 9 bases from V and 4 bases from J; bases unmatched to any gene: 5. TCRdb's copy holds only in-frame clones and misses some; the assay was immunoSEQ multiplex PCR. Of nearly 250,000 clones in the sample, just under 85% were seen once. Specimen: peripheral blood. This TCR derives from a woman aged 80 or over with acute or convalescent COVID-19. The chain employs TRBV12-3 or TRBV12-4 and TRBJ1-2, with TRBD1 matching over 7 bases. CDR3 residues: CASTGDSYGYTF. In nucleotides, the CDR3 is TGTGCCAGTACAGGGGACAGCTATGGCTACACCTTC.